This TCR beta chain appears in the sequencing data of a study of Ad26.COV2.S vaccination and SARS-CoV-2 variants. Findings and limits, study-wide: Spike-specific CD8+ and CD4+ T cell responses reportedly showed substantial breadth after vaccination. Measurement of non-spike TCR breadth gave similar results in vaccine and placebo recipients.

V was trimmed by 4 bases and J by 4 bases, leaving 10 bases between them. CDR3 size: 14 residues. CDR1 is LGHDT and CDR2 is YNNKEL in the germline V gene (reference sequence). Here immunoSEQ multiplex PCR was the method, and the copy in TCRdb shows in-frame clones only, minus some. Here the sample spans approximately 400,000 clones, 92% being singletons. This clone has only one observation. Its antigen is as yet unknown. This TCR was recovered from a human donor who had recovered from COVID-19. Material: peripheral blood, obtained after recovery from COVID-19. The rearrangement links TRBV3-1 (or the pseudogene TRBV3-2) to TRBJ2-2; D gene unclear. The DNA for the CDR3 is TGTGCCAGCAGCCTAGTGCAGGTCACCGGGGAGCTGTTTTTT. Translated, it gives CASSLVQVTGELFF.